The clone carrying this T cell receptor beta chain is a singleton in its sample. Roughly 200 ng DNA, tens of thousands of T cell genomes, went into each sorted-subset replicate PCR. Sequenced by immunoSEQ multiplex PCR; TCRdb stores in-frame clones only, minus some. Among some 2,100,000 clones, more than 90% were seen once, and the ten largest hold approximately 0.13%. The sample is drawn from a study of shared clonotypes between healthy human individuals. Study in general: A couple of female and a few male donors aged 18 to 49 were enrolled.

Splitting the CD4+ cells yielded a CD45RA+ naive subset and a CD45RA-negative memory subset. CDR3 length: 16 amino acids. Germline CDR1 SGHRS, CDR2 YFSETQ. V lost 0 bases, J lost 6 bases, and 18 bases lay in between. Sequencing used naive CD4+ T cells sorted from blood. Documented subset: CD45RA+ positively selected. The clonotype comes from a man aged 18 to 30 in good health. The chain joins TRBV5-1 to TRBJ1-2; D unclear. The CDR3 sequence is CASSLGPDGVEDGYTF. CDR3 bases: TGCGCCAGCAGCTTGGGCCCTGACGGGGTAGAGGATGGCTACACCTTC.